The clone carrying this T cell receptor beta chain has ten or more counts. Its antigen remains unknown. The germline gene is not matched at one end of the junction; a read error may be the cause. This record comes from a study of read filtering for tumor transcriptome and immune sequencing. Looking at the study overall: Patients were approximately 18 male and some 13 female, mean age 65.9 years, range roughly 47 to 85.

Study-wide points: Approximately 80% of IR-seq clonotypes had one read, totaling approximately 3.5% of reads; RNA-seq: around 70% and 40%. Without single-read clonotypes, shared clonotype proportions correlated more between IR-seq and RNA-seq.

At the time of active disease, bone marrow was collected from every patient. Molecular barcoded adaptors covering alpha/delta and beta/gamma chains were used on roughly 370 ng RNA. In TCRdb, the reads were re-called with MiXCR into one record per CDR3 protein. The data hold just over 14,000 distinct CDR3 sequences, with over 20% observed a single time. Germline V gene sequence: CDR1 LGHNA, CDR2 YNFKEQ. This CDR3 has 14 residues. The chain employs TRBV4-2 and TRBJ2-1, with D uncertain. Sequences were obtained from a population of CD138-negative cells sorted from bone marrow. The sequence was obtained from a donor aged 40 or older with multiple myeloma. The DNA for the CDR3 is TGTGCCAGCAGCCAGCAGCACTCCTCCAATGAGCAGTTCTTC. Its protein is CASSQQHSSNEQFF.